This TCR beta chain was profiled in a study of early T cells in non-severe SARS-CoV-2 infection. Overall study: The authors sequenced bulk RNA from unsorted whole blood, leaving chains unpaired. Study observations and caveats: Matching with VDJdb favored anti-spike CD8 responses (missing private and CD4 specificities).

Individual cDNA molecules received unique molecular identifiers. MiXCR, applied by TCRdb to the 5' RACE reads, yields one record per CDR3 protein. There are more than 60,000 distinct CDR3 sequences in the sample; just under 5% occur only once, and 4.9% lies in the top ten. This clonotype showed up many times. What it binds is not known. V gave up 5 bases and J gave up 3 bases, with 10 bases separating them. The CDR3 spans 13 residues. The TCR originated in an adult who was a healthcare worker with PCR-confirmed SARS-CoV-2 infection or an uninfected control (not recorded which). The chain has TRBV12-3 or TRBV12-4 and TRBJ1-1; unclear D gene. The sample was whole blood. The CDR3 region has the DNA TGTGCCAGCAGTGACAAGAGAGACACTGAAGCTTTCTTT. Translation: CASSDKRDTEAFF.